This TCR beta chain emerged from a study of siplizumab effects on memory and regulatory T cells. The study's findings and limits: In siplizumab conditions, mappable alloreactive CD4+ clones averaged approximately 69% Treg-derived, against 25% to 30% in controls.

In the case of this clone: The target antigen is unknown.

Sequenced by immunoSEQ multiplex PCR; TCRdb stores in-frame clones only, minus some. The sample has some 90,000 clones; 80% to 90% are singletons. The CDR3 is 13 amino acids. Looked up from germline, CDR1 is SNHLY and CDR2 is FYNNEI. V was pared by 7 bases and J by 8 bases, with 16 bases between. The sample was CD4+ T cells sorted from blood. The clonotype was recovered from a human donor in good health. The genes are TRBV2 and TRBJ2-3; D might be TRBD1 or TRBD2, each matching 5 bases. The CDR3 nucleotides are TGTGCCAGCATGGGCTCCACGAGGGGTACGCAGTATTTT. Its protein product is CASMGSTRGTQYF.